This record looks at one T cell receptor (beta chain) sequence and its context. A multiplex PCR was run with 60 Vbeta primers and 13 Jbeta primers. Clones were sequenced by immunoSEQ multiplex PCR, and TCRdb holds only the in-frame ones, with some missing. The sample consists of around 130,000 clones, about 85% of them appearing once. This sample is part of a study of cytomegalovirus exposure and HLA in healthy donors. The receptor was derived from a boy between 10 and 17 years old in good health and CMV-seronegative. Sequencing used PBMCs.

CDR3 nucleotides: TGTGCCAGCTCCCTTAAGGCACAGGGGGCATGGGACACTGAAGCTTTCTTT. Encoded protein: CASSLKAQGAWDTEAFF. The chain combines TRBV18 with TRBJ1-1; TRBD1 aligns across 9 bases. J was trimmed by 3 bases and V by 6 bases; bases with no gene match: 14. This CDR3 has 17 amino acids. Germline V CDR1 and CDR2: KGHSH, LQKENI.